Listed below are T cell receptor beta chains from one sample, sequenced in a study of blood T cell repertoires in COVID-19. Assay used: immunoSEQ multiplex PCR; TCRdb lists only in-frame clones, some missing. The repertoire includes approximately 300,000 clones, around 90% of them detected once, and less than 2.5% sits in the top ten. Sequenced: peripheral blood. The receptors derive from a man aged 18 to 30 with active or convalescent COVID-19. Both conserved end residues are trimmed from each CDR3. Fields, in order: V gene, CDR3 protein.

TRBV7-9	ASSPGLTGFQPQH
TRBV2	ASSEATTGEGHGYT
TRBV18	ASSPNPGTGGGETQY
TRBV5-4	ASYLSGLVREQF
TRBV7-9	ASSLISAGEGQETQY
TRBV10-2	ASSESGGTEKLF
TRBV28	ASSAPRAPDYGYT
TRBV15	ATSRGVIGSGGSGETQY
TRBV4-3	ASSQDGIGGTNTDTQY
TRBV27	ASSSRGPDGYT
TRBV5-1	ASSPAEGPRRGYGYT
TRBV6-5	ASRAGVPYNEQF
TRBV5-1	ASSLQGTTEAF
TRBV5-1	ASSHGGGPGANVLT
TRBV5-1	ASSLWGPNTEAF
TRBV4-3	ASSQEVTGGGYGYT
TRBV10-3	ATQRQGGSNQPQH
TRBV7-3	ASSLSAGGITGELF
TRBV13	ASSQDGGDTDTQY
TRBV5-1	ASSFRGSGDYGYT
TRBV19	ASSIGRQGGEAF
TRBV7-9	ASSQGGRGDTSYEQY
TRBV9	ASSPSAGDLQPQH